Detailed here is one T cell receptor beta chain. Its target is not known. This entry belongs to a study of cytomegalovirus exposure and HLA in healthy donors. Study-wide results and caveats: Available immune exposure information covered CMV serostatus only.

Per germline, CDR1 MNHEY and CDR2 SVGAGI. The length of the CDR3 is 16 residues. Losses at the gene ends were 4 bases for V and 6 bases for J; bases not matched to a gene: 11. The study ran its PCR with 60 Vbeta and 13 Jbeta primers. Produced via immunoSEQ multiplex PCR; TCRdb's table is partial and in-frame only. In the table there are 120,000 or so clones, approximately 80% of which are singletons. The TCR was taken from a middle-aged man in good health and CMV-seronegative. The chain couples TRBV6-5 to TRBJ2-2; the match to TRBD1 covers 7 bases. The sequenced material came from PBMCs. CDR3 nucleotide sequence: TGTGCCAGCAGTTTATGGACAGGAGCGAGGTCCGGGGAGCTGTTTTTT. It codes for CASSLWTGARSGELFF.